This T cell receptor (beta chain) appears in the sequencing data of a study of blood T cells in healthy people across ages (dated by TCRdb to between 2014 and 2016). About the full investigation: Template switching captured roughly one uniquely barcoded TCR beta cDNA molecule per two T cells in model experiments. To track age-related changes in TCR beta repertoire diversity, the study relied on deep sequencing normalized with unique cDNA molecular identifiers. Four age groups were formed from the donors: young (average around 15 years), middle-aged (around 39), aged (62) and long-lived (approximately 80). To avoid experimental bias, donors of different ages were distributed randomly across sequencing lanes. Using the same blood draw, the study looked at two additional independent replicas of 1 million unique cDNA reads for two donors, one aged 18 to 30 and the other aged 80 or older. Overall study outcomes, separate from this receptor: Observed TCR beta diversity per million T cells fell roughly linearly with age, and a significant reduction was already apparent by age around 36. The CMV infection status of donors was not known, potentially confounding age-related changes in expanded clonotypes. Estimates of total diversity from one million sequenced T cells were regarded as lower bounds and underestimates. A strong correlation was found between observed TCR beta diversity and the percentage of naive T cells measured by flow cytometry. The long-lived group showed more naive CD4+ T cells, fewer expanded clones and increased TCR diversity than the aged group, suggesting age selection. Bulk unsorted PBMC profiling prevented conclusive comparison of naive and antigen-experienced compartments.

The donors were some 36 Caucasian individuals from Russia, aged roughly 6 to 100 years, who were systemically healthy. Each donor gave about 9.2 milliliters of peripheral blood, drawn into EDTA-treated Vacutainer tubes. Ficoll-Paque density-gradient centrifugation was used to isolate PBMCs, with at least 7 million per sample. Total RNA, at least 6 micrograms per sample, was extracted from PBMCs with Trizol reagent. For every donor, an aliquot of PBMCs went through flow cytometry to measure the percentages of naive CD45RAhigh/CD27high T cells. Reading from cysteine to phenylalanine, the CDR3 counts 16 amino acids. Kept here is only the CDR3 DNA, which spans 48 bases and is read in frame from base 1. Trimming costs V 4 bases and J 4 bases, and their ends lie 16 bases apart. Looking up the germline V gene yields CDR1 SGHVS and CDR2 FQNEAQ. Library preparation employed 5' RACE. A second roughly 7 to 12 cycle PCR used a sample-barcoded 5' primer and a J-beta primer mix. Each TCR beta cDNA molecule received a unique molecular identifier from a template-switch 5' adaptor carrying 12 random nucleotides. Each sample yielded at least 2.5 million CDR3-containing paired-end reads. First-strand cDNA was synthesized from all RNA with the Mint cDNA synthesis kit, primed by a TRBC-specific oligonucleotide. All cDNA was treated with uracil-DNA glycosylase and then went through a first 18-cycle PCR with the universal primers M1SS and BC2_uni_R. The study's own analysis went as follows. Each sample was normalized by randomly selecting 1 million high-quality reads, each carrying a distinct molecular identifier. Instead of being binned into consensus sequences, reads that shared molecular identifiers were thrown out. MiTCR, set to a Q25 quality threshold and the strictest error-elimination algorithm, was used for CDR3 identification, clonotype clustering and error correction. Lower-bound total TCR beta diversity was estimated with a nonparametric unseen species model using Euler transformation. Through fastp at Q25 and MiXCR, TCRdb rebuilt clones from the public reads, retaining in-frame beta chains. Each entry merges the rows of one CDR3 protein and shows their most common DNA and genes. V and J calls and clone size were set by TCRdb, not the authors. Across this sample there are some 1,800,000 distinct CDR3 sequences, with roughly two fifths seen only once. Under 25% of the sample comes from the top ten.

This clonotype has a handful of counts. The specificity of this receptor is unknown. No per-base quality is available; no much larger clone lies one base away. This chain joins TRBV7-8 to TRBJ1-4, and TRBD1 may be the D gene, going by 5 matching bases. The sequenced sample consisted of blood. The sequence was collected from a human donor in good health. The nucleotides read TGTGCCAGCAGCTCCGGCGAAGCAGGGTTTAATGAAAAACTGTTTTTT. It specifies CASSSGEAGFNEKLFF.